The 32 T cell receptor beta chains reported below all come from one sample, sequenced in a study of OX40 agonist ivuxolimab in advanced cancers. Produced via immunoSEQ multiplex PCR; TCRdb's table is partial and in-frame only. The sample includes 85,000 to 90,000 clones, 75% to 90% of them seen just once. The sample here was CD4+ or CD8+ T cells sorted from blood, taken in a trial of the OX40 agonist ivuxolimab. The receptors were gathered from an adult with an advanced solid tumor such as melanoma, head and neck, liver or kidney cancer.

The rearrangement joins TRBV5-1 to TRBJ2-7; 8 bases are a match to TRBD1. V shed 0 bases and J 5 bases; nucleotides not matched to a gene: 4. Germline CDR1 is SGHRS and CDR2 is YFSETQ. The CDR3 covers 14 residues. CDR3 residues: CASSLVGTGHEQYV. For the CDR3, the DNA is TGCGCCAGCAGCTTGGTAGGGACAGGACACGAGCAGTACGTC.

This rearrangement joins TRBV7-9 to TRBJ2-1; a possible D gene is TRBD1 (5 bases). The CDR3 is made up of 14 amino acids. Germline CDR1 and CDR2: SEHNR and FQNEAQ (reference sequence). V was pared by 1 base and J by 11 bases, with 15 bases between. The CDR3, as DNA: TGTGCCAGCAGCTTAGGAAGATCAGGGTCGCAGCAGTTCTTC. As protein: CASSLGRSGSQQFF.

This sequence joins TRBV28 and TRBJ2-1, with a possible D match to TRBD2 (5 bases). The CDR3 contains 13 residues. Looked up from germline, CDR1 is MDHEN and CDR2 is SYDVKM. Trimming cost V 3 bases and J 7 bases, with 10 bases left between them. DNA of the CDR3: TGTGCCAGCAGTTTGTCCCCGGGAAATGAGCAGTTCTTC. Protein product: CASSLSPGNEQFF.

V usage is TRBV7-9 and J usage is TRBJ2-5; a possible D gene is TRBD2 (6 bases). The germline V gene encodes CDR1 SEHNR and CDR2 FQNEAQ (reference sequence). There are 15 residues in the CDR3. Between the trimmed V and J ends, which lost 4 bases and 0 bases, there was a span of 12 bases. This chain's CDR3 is CASSSGLFYQETQYF. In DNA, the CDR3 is TGTGCCAGCAGCTCCGGACTATTTTACCAAGAGACCCAGTACTTC.

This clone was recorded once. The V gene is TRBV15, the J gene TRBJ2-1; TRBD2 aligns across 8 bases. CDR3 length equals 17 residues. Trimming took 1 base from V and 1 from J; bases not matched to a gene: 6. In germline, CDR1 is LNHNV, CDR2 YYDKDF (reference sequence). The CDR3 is CATSRGPGGASYNEQFF. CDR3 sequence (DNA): TGTGCCACCAGCAGAGGCCCCGGGGGGGCATCCTACAATGAGCAGTTCTTC.

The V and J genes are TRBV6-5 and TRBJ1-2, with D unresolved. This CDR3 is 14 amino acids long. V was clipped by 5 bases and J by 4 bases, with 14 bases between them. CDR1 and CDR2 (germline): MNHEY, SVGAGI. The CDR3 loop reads CASSTARVVYGYTF. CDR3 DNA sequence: TGTGCCAGCAGTACCGCCCGGGTGGTCTATGGCTACACCTTC.

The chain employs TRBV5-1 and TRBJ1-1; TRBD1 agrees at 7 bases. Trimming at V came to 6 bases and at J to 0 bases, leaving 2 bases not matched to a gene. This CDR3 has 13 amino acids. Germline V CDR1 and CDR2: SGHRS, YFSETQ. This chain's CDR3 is CASTTGLNTEAFF. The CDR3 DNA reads TGCGCCAGCACGACAGGGCTGAACACTGAAGCTTTCTTT.

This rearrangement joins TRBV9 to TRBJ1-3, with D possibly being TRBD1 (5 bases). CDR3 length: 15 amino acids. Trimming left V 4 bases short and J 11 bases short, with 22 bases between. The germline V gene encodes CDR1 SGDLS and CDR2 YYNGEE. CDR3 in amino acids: CASSSSGLVDGAIYF. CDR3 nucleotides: TGTGCCAGCAGCTCCTCGGGGCTCGTAGACGGGGCCATATATTTT.

CDR3 residues: CASTDRQGHYGYTF. The CDR3 DNA sequence: TGTGCCAGTACCGATCGACAGGGGCACTATGGCTACACCTTC. The rearrangement joins TRBV19 to TRBJ1-2; 8 bases agree with TRBD1. V was pared by 7 bases and J by 3 bases, with 7 bases of the junction left unmatched. CDR3 size: 14 residues. CDR1 is LNHDA, CDR2 SQIVND, per germline (reference sequence).

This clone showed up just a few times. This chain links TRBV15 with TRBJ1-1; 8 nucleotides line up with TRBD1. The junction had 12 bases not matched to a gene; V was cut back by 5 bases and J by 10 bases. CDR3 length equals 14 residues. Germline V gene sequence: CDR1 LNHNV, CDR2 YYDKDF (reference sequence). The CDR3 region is CATSAGGQAGLAFF. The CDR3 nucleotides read TGTGCCACCAGCGCCGGGGGACAGGCGGGCCTAGCTTTCTTT.

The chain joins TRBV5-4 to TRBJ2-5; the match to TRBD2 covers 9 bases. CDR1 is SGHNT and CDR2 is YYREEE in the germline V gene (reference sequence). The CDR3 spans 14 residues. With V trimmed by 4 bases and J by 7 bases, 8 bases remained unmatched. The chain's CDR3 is CASSPPGSGGTQYF. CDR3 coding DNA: TGTGCCAGCAGCCCTCCAGGTAGCGGGGGGACCCAGTACTTC.

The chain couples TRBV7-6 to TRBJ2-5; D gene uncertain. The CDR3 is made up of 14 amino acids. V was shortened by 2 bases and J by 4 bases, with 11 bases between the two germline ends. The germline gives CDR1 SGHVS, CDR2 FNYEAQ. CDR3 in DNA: TGTGCCAGCAGCTTAAGGCCCCGTGGAGAGACCCAGTACTTC. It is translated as CASSLRPRGETQYF.

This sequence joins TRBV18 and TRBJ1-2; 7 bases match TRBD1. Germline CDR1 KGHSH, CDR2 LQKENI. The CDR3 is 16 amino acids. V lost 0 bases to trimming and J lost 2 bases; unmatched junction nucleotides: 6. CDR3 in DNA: TGTGCCAGCTCACCACCCTCGGGACAGATAAACTATGGCTACACCTTC. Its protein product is CASSPPSGQINYGYTF.

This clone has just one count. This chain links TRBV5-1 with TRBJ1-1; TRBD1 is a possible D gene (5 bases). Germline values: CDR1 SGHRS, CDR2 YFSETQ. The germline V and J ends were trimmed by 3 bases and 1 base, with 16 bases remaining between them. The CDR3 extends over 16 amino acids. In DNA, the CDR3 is TGCGCCAGCAGCTATGACACGGGACGTCCGAACACTGAAGCTTTCTTT. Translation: CASSYDTGRPNTEAFF.

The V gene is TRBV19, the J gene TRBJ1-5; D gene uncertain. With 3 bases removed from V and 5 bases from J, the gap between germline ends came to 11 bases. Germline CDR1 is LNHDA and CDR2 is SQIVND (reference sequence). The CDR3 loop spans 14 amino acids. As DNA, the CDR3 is TGTGCCAGTAGTATTTGGGGTTCCGATCAGCCCCAGCATTTT. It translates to CASSIWGSDQPQHF.

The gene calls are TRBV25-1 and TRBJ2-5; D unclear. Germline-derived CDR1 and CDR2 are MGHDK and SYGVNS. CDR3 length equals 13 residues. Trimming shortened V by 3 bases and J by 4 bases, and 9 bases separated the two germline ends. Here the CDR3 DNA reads TGTGCCAGCAGTGATAGCTACCGAGAGACCCAGTACTTC. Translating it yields CASSDSYRETQYF.

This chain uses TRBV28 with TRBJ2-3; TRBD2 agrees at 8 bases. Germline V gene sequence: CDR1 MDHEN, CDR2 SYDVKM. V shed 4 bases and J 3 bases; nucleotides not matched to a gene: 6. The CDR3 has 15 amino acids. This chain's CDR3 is CASSSGGGRTDTQYF. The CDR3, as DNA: TGTGCCAGCAGTTCGGGCGGGGGGAGGACAGATACGCAGTATTTT.

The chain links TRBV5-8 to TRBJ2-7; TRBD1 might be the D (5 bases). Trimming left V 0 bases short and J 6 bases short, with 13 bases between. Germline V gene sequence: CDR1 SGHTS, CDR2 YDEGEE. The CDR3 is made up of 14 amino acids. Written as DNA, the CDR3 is TGTGCCAGCAGCTTGGAAGGGGTCCTCCTCGAGCAGTACTTC. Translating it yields CASSLEGVLLEQYF.

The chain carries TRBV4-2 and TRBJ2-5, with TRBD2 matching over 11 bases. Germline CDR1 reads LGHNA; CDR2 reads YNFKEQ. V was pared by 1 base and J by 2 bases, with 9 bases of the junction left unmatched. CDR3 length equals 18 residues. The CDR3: CASSQGASGGSRQETQYF. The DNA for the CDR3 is TGTGCCAGCAGCCAAGGGGCTAGCGGGGGGAGTAGACAAGAGACCCAGTACTTC.

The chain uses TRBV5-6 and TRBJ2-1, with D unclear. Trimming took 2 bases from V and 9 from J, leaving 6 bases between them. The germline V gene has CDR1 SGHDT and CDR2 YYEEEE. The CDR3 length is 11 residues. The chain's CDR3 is CASSFRREQFF. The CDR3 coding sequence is TGTGCCAGCAGCTTTCGTCGTGAGCAGTTCTTC.

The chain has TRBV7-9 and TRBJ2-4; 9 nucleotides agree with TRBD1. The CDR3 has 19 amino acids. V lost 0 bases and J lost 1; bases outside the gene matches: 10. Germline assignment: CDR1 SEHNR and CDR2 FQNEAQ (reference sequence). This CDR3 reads CASSLATGNRGLAKNIQYF. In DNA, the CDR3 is TGTGCCAGCAGCTTAGCGACGGGCAACAGGGGGCTGGCCAAAAACATTCAGTACTTC.

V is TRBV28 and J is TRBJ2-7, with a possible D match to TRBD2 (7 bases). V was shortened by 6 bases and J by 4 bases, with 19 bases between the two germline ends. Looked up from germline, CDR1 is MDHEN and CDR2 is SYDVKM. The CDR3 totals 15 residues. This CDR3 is CASRIGGDQGYEQYF. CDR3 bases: TGTGCCAGCAGAATAGGGGGGGACCAGGGATACGAGCAGTACTTC.

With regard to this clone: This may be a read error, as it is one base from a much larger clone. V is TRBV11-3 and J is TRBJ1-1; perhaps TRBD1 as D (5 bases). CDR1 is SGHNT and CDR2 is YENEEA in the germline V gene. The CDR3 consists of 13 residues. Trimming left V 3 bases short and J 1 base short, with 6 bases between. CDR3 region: CASSLDTNTEAFF. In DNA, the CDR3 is TGTGCCAGCAGCTTGGACACGAACACTGAAGCTTTCTTT.

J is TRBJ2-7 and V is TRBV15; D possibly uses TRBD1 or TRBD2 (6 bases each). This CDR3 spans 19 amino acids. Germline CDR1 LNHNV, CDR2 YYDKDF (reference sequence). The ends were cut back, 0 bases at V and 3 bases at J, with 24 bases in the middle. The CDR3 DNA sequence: TGTGCCACCAGCAGAGACGGGGTCGGGGGCAGGGGTCATATCTACGAGCAGTACTTC. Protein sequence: CATSRDGVGGRGHIYEQYF.

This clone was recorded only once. CDR3 coding DNA: TGTGCCAGCAGCGTTTTCCTGACAGGGTCGAACACTGAAGCTTTCTTT. Protein: CASSVFLTGSNTEAFF. This chain uses TRBV9 with TRBJ1-1, with 7 bases identical to TRBD1. The CDR3 contains 16 residues. Germline assignment: CDR1 SGDLS and CDR2 YYNGEE. After removal of 2 bases from V and 1 base from J, the junction contained 8 bases not matched to a gene.

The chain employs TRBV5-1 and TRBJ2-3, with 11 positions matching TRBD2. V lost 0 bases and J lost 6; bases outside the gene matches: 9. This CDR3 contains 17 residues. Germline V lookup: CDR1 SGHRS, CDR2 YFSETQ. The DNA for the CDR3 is TGCGCCAGCAGCTTGGCGAGTAGCGGGGGGGCCGCGGATACGCAGTATTTT. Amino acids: CASSLASSGGAADTQYF.

CDR3 protein: CASSRQKNTGELFF. The CDR3 region has the DNA TGTGCCAGCTCACGACAAAAGAACACCGGGGAGCTGTTTTTT. The chain joins TRBV18 to TRBJ2-2; no clear D. The V and J ends lost 4 bases and 1 base respectively, with 7 bases between them. The germline CDR1 and CDR2 sequences are KGHSH and LQKENI. The CDR3 is made up of 14 amino acids.

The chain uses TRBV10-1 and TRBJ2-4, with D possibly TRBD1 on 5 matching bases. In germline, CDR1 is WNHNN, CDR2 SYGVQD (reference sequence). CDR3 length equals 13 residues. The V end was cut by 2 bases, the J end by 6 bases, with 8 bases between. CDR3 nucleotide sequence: TGCGCCAGCAGTGAGACAGGTTTAAACATTCAGTACTTC. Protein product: CASSETGLNIQYF.

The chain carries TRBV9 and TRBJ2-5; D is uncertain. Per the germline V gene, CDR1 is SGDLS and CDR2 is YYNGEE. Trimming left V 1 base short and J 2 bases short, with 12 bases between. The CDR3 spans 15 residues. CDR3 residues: CASSVKRLVQETQYF. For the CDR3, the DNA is TGTGCCAGCAGCGTAAAACGGCTGGTACAAGAGACCCAGTACTTC.

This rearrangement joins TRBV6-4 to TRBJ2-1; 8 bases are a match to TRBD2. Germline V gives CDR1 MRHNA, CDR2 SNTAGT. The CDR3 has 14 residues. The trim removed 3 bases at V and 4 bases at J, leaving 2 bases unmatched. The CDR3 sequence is CASSEGGGYNEQFF. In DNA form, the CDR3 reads TGTGCCAGCAGTGAAGGCGGGGGGTACAATGAGCAGTTCTTC.

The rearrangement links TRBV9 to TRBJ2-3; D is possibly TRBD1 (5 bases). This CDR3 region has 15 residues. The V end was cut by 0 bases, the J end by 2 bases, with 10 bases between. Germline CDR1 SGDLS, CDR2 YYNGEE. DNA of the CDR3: TGTGCCAGCAGCGTAGGACCAGGGTACACAGATACGCAGTATTTT. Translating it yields CASSVGPGYTDTQYF.

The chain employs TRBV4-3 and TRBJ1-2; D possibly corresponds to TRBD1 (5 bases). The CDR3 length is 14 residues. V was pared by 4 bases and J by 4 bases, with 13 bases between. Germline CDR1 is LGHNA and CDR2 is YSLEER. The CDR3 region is CASSLLGGPYGYTF. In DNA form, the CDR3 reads TGCGCCAGCAGCCTTCTGGGGGGTCCCTATGGCTACACCTTC.